Listed below are T cell receptor beta chains from one sample, sequenced in a study of blood T cells in healthy people across ages. MiXCR, run by TCRdb on the 5' RACE reads, gives a single entry per CDR3 protein. The data show some 1.4 million distinct CDR3 sequences, approximately 38% seen once. The sample comprised blood. The receptor source for this set is a woman under 30 in good health. Both conserved end residues are trimmed from each CDR3.

>TRBJ2-5|TRBV5-1
ASSPLPGPQETQY
>TRBJ1-2|TRBV6-1
ASSEALLYGYT
>TRBJ2-3|TRBV12-3/TRBV12-4
ASSLAATGGVLFDTQY
>TRBJ2-1|TRBV20-1
SARAGLAGDDYNEQF
>TRBJ1-4|TRBV11-2
ASSPLSLTGVNEKLF
>TRBJ1-1|TRBV6-6
ASTYGQVEAF
>TRBJ2-3|TRBV20-1
SAGRGGDLSSTDTQY
>TRBJ1-2|TRBV2
ANRPRGQGDGYT
>TRBJ2-7|TRBV6-2/TRBV6-3
ASSRVPGLAMDDEQY
>TRBJ2-1|TRBV5-1
ASSLQRQGSYNEQF
>TRBJ2-7|TRBV4-1
ASSQPLEGLSSYEQY
>TRBJ2-5|TRBV12-3/TRBV12-4
ASSPRVPETQY
>TRBJ2-1|TRBV6-8
ASSLWHLGWDEQF
>TRBJ2-5|TRBV28
VSRPDSGGGNEQY
>TRBJ2-5|TRBV27
ASSLVRSGGLQETQY
>TRBJ2-3|TRBV6-2/TRBV6-3
ATRLAGVTDTQY
>TRBJ2-1|TRBV27
ASSYTGLINNEQF
>TRBJ2-3|TRBV6-1
ASRAIPDTQY
>TRBJ2-3|TRBV19
ATIPGRGTDTQY
>TRBJ1-2|TRBV28
ASSWKAYGYT
>TRBJ2-3|TRBV6-5
ASGDFLRGGGHTQY
>TRBJ2-7|TRBV6-5
ASSAIDEQY
>TRBJ2-1|TRBV2
ASSEVEGTRVLNEQF
>TRBJ2-5|TRBV18
ASSPVGWIEQY
>TRBJ1-1|TRBV6-2/TRBV6-3
ASSYLRGTEAF
>TRBJ2-1|TRBV6-5
ASSPDSPNEQF
>TRBJ2-1|TRBV12-3/TRBV12-4
ASSSRGRSSYNEQF
>TRBJ2-3|TRBV2
ASRARNSDPQY
>TRBJ2-7|TRBV3-1
ASSHPTGGSDEQY